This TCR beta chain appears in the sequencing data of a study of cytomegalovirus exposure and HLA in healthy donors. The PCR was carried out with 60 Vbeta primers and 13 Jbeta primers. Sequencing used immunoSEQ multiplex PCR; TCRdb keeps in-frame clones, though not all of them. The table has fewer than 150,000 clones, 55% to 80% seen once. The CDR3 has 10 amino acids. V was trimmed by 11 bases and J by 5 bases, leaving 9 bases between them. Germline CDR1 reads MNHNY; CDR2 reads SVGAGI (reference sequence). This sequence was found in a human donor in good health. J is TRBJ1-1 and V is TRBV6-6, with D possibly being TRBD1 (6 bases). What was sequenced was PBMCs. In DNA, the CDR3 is TGTGCCCTCAGGGGTACTGAAGCTTTCTTT. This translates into CALRGTEAFF.